This T cell receptor (beta chain) was obtained from a study of human T cells and chemical hapten exposure. About the study: Subjects had 2% DPC placed on about 2 cm by about 2 cm of upper inner arm skin for sensitization. Points from the study as a whole: The donor cohort had alopecia, so its immune response may not match that of healthy people.

This sample's time point: pre-sensitization, week 0. Stated treatment: therapeutic diphenylcyclopropenone sensitization with weekly scalp DPC. Patches went on only after blood had been drawn each time. The authors' total RNA extraction used unfractionated whole blood. Only a few counts were recorded for this clonotype. The antigen remains undetermined. One entry per CDR3 protein, called by TCRdb with MiXCR from the RACE reads. The table has 300,000 to 400,000 distinct CDR3 sequences, roughly 4.6% seen once; the top ten hold around 2.6%. The ends were cut back, 3 bases at V and 6 bases at J, with 8 bases in the middle. The CDR3 has 12 amino acids. Germline-derived CDR1 and CDR2 are SEHNR and FQNEAQ (reference sequence).

This receptor was obtained from a woman aged 45-65 years with alopecia areata. Some clones in this sample may be carry-over from other donors' samples. This specimen consisted of whole blood, obtained in connection with sensitization to the hapten diphenylcyclopropenone (DPC). This chain links TRBV7-9 with TRBJ1-1, with D tentatively TRBD1 (5 bases). Here the CDR3 DNA reads TGTGCCAGCAGCTTTGGGGCACCTGAAGCTTTCTTT. This translates into CASSFGAPEAFF.